This TCR beta chain appears in the sequencing data of a study of T cell responses to AZD1222 COVID-19 vaccine. Only in-frame clones appear in the TCRdb table, and some are missing; sequencing was by immunoSEQ multiplex PCR. This table has approximately 160,000 clones, 90% to 95% appearing once. The origin of this receptor is an adult in good health. Material: peripheral blood, obtained on day 0 of AZD1222 vaccination.

DNA of the CDR3: TGTGCCAGTAGTGTGAGGGACTCACCCCTCCACTTT. Amino acid sequence: CASSVRDSPLHF. V and J are TRBV19 and TRBJ1-6; D might be TRBD1 (5 bases). This CDR3 is 12 amino acids long. Germline V gene data show CDR1 as LNHDA and CDR2 as SQIVND (reference sequence). Between the trimmed V and J ends, which lost 5 bases and 10 bases, there was a span of 9 bases.